These 14 T cell receptor beta chains share one sample of origin, sequenced in a study of beta chain features in type 1 diabetes. The study reverse transcribed the entire isolated RNA, so it sequenced expressed TCRB transcripts. The method was immunoSEQ multiplex PCR; TCRdb's version includes in-frame clones alone and lacks a portion of them. The data contain some 150,000 clones, around 50% of them seen just once; the ten biggest clones take up roughly 0.4%. Sequenced: Tregs from blood. All receptors derive from a man between 18 and 29 years old in good health.

The J gene is TRBJ2-2, the V gene TRBV5-4, with TRBD1 matching over 7 bases. Germline lookup yields CDR1 SGHNT and CDR2 YYREEE (reference sequence). This CDR3 spans 14 amino acids. The V gene end was trimmed by 4 bases and the J gene end by 1 base; junction bases not matched to a gene: 1. The CDR3 nucleotides are TGTGCCAGCAGCCGGGACAGGAACACCGGGGAGCTGTTTTTT. Translated: CASSRDRNTGELFF.

This chain connects TRBV7-2 to TRBJ1-1; no clear D gene. The CDR3 runs 15 residues. Germline V gene lookup returns CDR1 SGHTA and CDR2 FQGNSA. Between the trimmed V and J ends, which lost 2 bases and 2 bases, there was a span of 12 bases. The CDR3 region is CASSLSPGGNTEAFF. The CDR3 DNA sequence: TGTGCCAGCAGCTTATCTCCGGGTGGAAACACTGAAGCTTTCTTT.

This clone was observed a few times. This chain links TRBV19 with TRBJ2-3; 8 bases match TRBD1. The CDR3 is 16 amino acids. V lost 5 bases, J lost 4 bases, and 11 bases stayed unmatched. CDR1 LNHDA and CDR2 SQIVND come from the germline V gene (reference sequence). Here the CDR3 DNA reads TGTGCCAGTAGTTTCACCGGGACAGGTAGCGCAGATACGCAGTATTTT. This codes for CASSFTGTGSADTQYF.

The chain joins TRBV29-1 to TRBJ2-6; D is perhaps TRBD1 (6 bases). Per the germline V gene, CDR1 is SQVTM and CDR2 is ANQGSEA. V was cut by 7 bases and J by 0 bases, with 19 bases left in between. There are 17 residues in the CDR3. In nucleotides, the CDR3 is TGCAGCGCCCTTCACCGGGACACGAGCTCTGGGGCCAACGTCCTGACTTTC. Encoded protein: CSALHRDTSSGANVLTF. Full variable domain (outside the CDR3, taken from reference TRBV29-1 and TRBJ2-6): SAVISQKPSRDICQRGTSLTIQCQVDSQVTMMFWYRQQPGQSLTLIATANQGSEATYESGFVIDKFPISRPNLTFSTLTVSNMSPEDSSIYLCSALHRDTSSGANVLTFGAGSRLTVL.

The sample holds a few counts of this clone. The chain joins TRBV29-1 to TRBJ1-2; possibly TRBD1 for D (6 bases). Trimming took off 6 bases at V and 2 bases at J, with 13 bases between the two ends. CDR3 length: 13 amino acids. CDR1 and CDR2 from the germline V gene are SQVTM and ANQGSEA. Written as DNA, the CDR3 is TGCAGCGTGTCCCGGGGGGGCAACTATGGCTACACCTTC. Translating it yields CSVSRGGNYGYTF. The whole variable domain, filled in from reference TRBV29-1 and TRBJ1-2, reads SAVISQKPSRDICQRGTSLTIQCQVDSQVTMMFWYRQQPGQSLTLIATANQGSEATYESGFVIDKFPISRPNLTFSTLTVSNMSPEDSSIYLCSVSRGGNYGYTFGSGTRLTVV.

The CDR3 region is CASITSGASYEQYF. The DNA of the CDR3 is TGTGCCAGCATCACTAGCGGGGCCTCCTACGAGCAGTACTTC. The genes are TRBV28 and TRBJ2-7; 10 nucleotides match TRBD2. Per the germline V gene, CDR1 is MDHEN and CDR2 is SYDVKM. The CDR3 loop spans 14 amino acids. Trimming took 7 bases from V and 0 from J; bases not matched to a gene: 3. Full variable domain (missing parts from reference TRBV28 and TRBJ2-7): DVKVTQSSRYLVKRTGEKVFLECVQDMDHENMFWYRQDPGLGLRLIYFSYDVKMKEKGDIPEGYSVSREKKERFSLILESASTNQTSMYLCASITSGASYEQYFGPGTRLTVT.

This clone was counted a few times. This rearrangement joins TRBV7-2 to TRBJ2-3; TRBD2 might be the D (6 bases). The CDR3 is 15 residues long. V was trimmed by 5 bases and J by 0 bases, leaving 12 bases between them. Germline CDR1 and CDR2: SGHTA and FQGNSA. CDR3 DNA: TGTGCCAGCAGCCTTTTGGGACTGAGCACAGATACGCAGTATTTT. Amino acids: CASSLLGLSTDTQYF.

The genes are TRBV5-1 and TRBJ1-2; D remains ambiguous. Germline V lookup: CDR1 SGHRS, CDR2 YFSETQ. The V gene lost 6 bases and the J gene lost 7 bases, with 13 bases spanning the gap. The CDR3 loop spans 12 amino acids. DNA for the CDR3: TGCGCCAGCAACGGAGGGCTGGGTGGCTACACCTTC. Amino acid sequence: CASNGGLGGYTF.

In its sample, this clone was seen once. This sequence joins TRBV4-1 and TRBJ1-6; D uncertain. This CDR3 comprises 17 residues. Looked up from germline, CDR1 is MGHRA and CDR2 is YSYEKL. V was clipped by 1 base and J by 7 bases, with 17 bases between them. CDR3 region: CASSQGSVLTRNSPLHF. The CDR3, as DNA: TGCGCCAGCAGCCAAGGGTCAGTCCTGACGAGGAATTCACCCCTCCACTTT.

The chain joins TRBV28 to TRBJ1-4; 8 bases fit TRBD1. This CDR3 region has 16 residues. Germline lookup yields CDR1 MDHEN and CDR2 SYDVKM. V shed 6 bases, J shed 8 bases, and the junction held 14 bases outside the gene matches. CDR3 in DNA: TGTGCCAGCAGCCCGGACAGGGAAGCTAATGAGGAAAAACTGTTTTTT. This sequence encodes CASSPDREANEEKLFF.

This clone was recorded once. V usage is TRBV10-3 and J usage is TRBJ1-2; D gene ambiguous. This CDR3 spans 11 amino acids. Trimming took 10 bases from V and 8 from J, leaving 14 bases between them. Germline V gene data show CDR1 as ENHRY and CDR2 as SYGVKD. CDR3 sequence reads: CASGHIAGYTF. The CDR3, as DNA: TGTGCCAGCGGGCACATAGCCGGCTACACCTTC.

The J gene is TRBJ2-1, the V gene TRBV4-3; perhaps TRBD2 as D (5 bases). Per germline, CDR1 LGHNA and CDR2 YSLEER. The V gene lost 5 bases and the J gene lost 4 bases, with 12 bases spanning the gap. The CDR3 has 14 residues. CDR3 nucleotides: TGCGCCAGCAGCTATCGGACGGGGTACAATGAGCAGTTCTTC. It specifies CASSYRTGYNEQFF.

V is TRBV18 and J is TRBJ2-7; maybe TRBD1 (6 bases). Between the trimmed V and J ends, which lost 5 bases and 2 bases, there was a span of 7 bases. The length of the CDR3 is 12 residues. In germline, CDR1 is KGHSH, CDR2 LQKENI. CDR3 nucleotide sequence: TGTGCCAGCTCAAGACAGGCCTACGAGCAGTACTTC. As protein: CASSRQAYEQYF.

The chain links TRBV10-2 to TRBJ1-2, with 8 positions matching TRBD1. The V gene end was trimmed by 3 bases and the J gene end by 0 bases; junction bases not matched to a gene: 9. CDR1 is WSHSY, CDR2 SAAADI, per germline. The CDR3 is 17 amino acids. CDR3 bases: TGCGCCAGCAGTGACGACAGGGGACCGTATTCTAACTATGGCTACACCTTC. This encodes CASSDDRGPYSNYGYTF.